This TCR beta chain was observed in a study of shared clonotypes between healthy human individuals. Overall study findings and caveats: A handful of donors shared approximately 5% of their naive CD4 clonotypes.

Trimming at V came to 1 base and at J to 5 bases, leaving 5 bases not matched to a gene. The germline CDR1 and CDR2 sequences are SEHNR and FQNEAQ (reference sequence). The CDR3 length is 15 residues. The input for sorted-subset replicate PCRs was around 0.2 ug DNA, around 30,000 T cell genomes. Clones were read by immunoSEQ multiplex PCR, and TCRdb kept only the in-frame ones, dropping some. The repertoire has approximately 2,300,000 clones, roughly 90% of them found once; the top ten carry around 0.38%. About this clone: Its specificity is unknown.

This sequence was found in a man aged 18-30 years in good health. Some clones in this sample may be carry-over from other donors' samples. What was sequenced was naive CD4+ T cells from PBMCs. Indicated subset: CD45RA+ positively selected. The chain carries TRBV7-9 and TRBJ2-1; 7 bases line up with TRBD2. CDR3 amino acids: CASSLVGGSHNEQFF. The CDR3 nucleotides are TGTGCCAGCAGCTTAGTCGGCGGGAGCCACAATGAGCAGTTCTTC.